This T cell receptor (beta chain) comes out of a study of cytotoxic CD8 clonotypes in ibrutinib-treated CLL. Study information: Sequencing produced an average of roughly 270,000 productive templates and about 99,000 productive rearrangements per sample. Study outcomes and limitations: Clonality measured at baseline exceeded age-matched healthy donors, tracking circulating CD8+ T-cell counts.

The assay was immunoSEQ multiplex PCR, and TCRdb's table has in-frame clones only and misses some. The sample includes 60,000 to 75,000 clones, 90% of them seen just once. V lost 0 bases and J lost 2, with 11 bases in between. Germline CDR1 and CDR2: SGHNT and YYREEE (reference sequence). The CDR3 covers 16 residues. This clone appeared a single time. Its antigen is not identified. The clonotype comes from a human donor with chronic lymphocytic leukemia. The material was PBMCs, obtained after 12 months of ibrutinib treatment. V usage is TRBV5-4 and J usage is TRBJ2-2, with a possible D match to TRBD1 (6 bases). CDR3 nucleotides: TGTGCCAGCAGCTTGGTAGGGGGAACTAACACCGGGGAGCTGTTTTTT. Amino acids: CASSLVGGTNTGELFF. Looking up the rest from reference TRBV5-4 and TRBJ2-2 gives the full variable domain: ETGVTQSPTHLIKTRGQQVTLRCSSQSGHNTVSWYQQALGQGPQFIFQYYREEENGRGNFPPRFSGLQFPNYSSELNVNALELDDSALYLCASSLVGGTNTGELFFGEGSRLTVL.